The present T cell receptor beta chain was sequenced within a study of blood T cell repertoires in COVID-19. Overall study context: COVID-19 samples from acute and convalescent phases originated in the United States, Italy and Spain. Sample material is recorded as cDNA or gDNA derived from T cells, B-cell-depleted T cells, or PBMCs.

Trimming pared 5 bases from V and 3 bases from J, leaving 14 bases between. The CDR3 totals 15 residues. From germline, CDR1 is MDHEN and CDR2 SYDVKM. Libraries were prepared by immunoSEQ multiplex PCR; TCRdb keeps only in-frame clonotypes and omits some of them. The profile shows 60,000 or so clones, just over 85% of them singletons. The clonotype originates from a man aged 55 to 69 with acute or convalescent COVID-19. Sequencing used peripheral blood. The chain carries TRBV28 and TRBJ2-1; possible D gene TRBD2, 5 bases. The DNA of the CDR3 is TGTGCCAGCAGTACACTTGAGGGCCACTACAATGAGCAGTTCTTC. Residues: CASSTLEGHYNEQFF.